These 28 T cell receptor beta chains originate from one sample sequenced in a study of T cell responses to AZD1222 COVID-19 vaccine. Generated by immunoSEQ multiplex PCR, the TCRdb table keeps only in-frame clones and is missing some. The top ten hold roughly 5% of the sample, which has over 150,000 clones, 80% to 90% seen once. The sample here was peripheral blood, taken on day 0 of MenACWY control vaccination. Source of these receptors: an adult in good health.

The chain uses TRBV28 and TRBJ1-1; D uncertain. There are 16 residues in the CDR3. Trimming pared 7 bases from V and 0 bases from J, leaving 18 bases between. CDR1 and CDR2 (germline): MDHEN, SYDVKM. CDR3 in DNA: TGTGCCAGCACCTTATCAGCAGACTTTATGAACACTGAAGCTTTCTTT. Translated: CASTLSADFMNTEAFF.

The chain employs TRBV6-1 and TRBJ2-7, with TRBD1 as a possible D gene (5 bases). CDR3 length equals 14 residues. Trimming cost V 0 bases and J 3 bases, with 9 bases left between them. Germline V gene sequence: CDR1 MNHNS, CDR2 SASEGT. The CDR3 DNA sequence: TGTGCCAGCAGTGAAGCAGGGGCTTACTACGAGCAGTACTTC. Its protein product is CASSEAGAYYEQYF.

This clone was found once. The gene calls are TRBV3-1 (or the pseudogene TRBV3-2) and TRBJ2-2; D gene unclear. The CDR3 contains 14 residues. CDR1 is LGHDT, CDR2 YNNKEL, per germline (reference sequence). Trimming shortened V by 6 bases and J by 1 base, and 9 bases separated the two germline ends. Written as DNA, the CDR3 is TGTGCCAGCAGACCAAGACGGAACACCGGGGAGCTGTTTTTT. Its translation: CASRPRRNTGELFF.

The chain has TRBV19 and TRBJ1-5; weak D call: TRBD1 (6 bases). Germline V CDR1 and CDR2: LNHDA, SQIVND (reference sequence). The CDR3 is made up of 15 amino acids. V was trimmed by 4 bases and J by 4 bases, leaving 14 bases between them. The CDR3 DNA sequence: TGTGCCAGTAGTACCCAAGGGCAGGGGAATCAGCCCCAGCATTTT. It yields the protein CASSTQGQGNQPQHF.

The chain links TRBV20-1 to TRBJ2-1; D not certain. Trimming took 1 base from V and 7 from J, leaving 5 bases between them. Germline V lookup: CDR1 DFQATT, CDR2 SNEGSKA (reference sequence). This CDR3 is built from 11 residues. CDR3 in DNA: TGCAGTGCTAGAGGCCCGAATGAGCAGTTCTTC. Translated: CSARGPNEQFF.

V gene TRBV18 combines with J gene TRBJ2-3; D could derive from TRBD1 or TRBD2 (5 bases each). This CDR3 has 14 residues. The germline V and J ends were trimmed by 1 base and 5 bases, with 10 bases remaining between them. Per germline, CDR1 KGHSH and CDR2 LQKENI. The CDR3 loop is CASSPQRGGDTQYF. CDR3 bases: TGTGCCAGCTCACCACAGAGGGGTGGAGATACGCAGTATTTT.

Only a few counts were recorded for this clone. The chain joins TRBV6-1 to TRBJ1-2, with D possibly matching TRBD1 (5 bases). CDR1 is MNHNS and CDR2 is SASEGT in the germline V gene. V lost 4 bases to trimming and J lost 3 bases, with 18 bases between them. The CDR3 spans 16 residues. CDR3 in DNA: TGTGCCAGCAGTGGCGGGGGACCTTTGAAGGACTATGGCTACACCTTC. It encodes CASSGGGPLKDYGYTF.

This sequence joins TRBV28 and TRBJ2-5; D unclear. CDR1 and CDR2 (germline): MDHEN, SYDVKM. Trimming removed 4 bases from V and 5 bases from J, with 11 bases in between. The CDR3 loop spans 13 amino acids. The CDR3 spells CASSWVGRETQYF. CDR3 DNA: TGTGCCAGCAGTTGGGTCGGCCGGGAGACCCAGTACTTC.

The chain couples TRBV28 to TRBJ1-5; D gene unclear. The germline V and J ends were trimmed by 3 bases and 0 bases, with 15 bases remaining between them. The CDR3 contains 17 residues. The V gene's germline CDR1 is MDHEN and CDR2 SYDVKM. The CDR3 nucleotides are TGTGCCAGCAGTTTTTTAGGTTTGAGGAATAGCAATCAGCCCCAGCATTTT. Translated: CASSFLGLRNSNQPQHF.

The J gene is TRBJ1-2, the V gene TRBV7-9; a weak D match, TRBD1 (6 bases). This CDR3 comprises 13 residues. Per the germline V gene, CDR1 is SEHNR and CDR2 is FQNEAQ (reference sequence). V dropped 5 bases and J dropped 9 bases, with 16 bases sitting between them. The CDR3 bases are TGTGCCAGCAGCCCAAGGGGGGCTGACAGCTACACCTTC. Translating it yields CASSPRGADSYTF.

The gene calls are TRBV9 and TRBJ1-2; D unclear. Trimming stripped 0 bases from V and 1 base from J, with 10 bases between. Germline loops: CDR1 SGDLS, CDR2 YYNGEE. The CDR3 covers 15 residues. The CDR3 loop is CASSVDASLNYGYTF. DNA for the CDR3: TGTGCCAGCAGCGTAGATGCCAGTCTTAACTATGGCTACACCTTC.

The rearrangement joins TRBV7-2 to TRBJ2-3; maybe TRBD2 (5 bases). This CDR3 is built from 14 residues. The V end lost 6 bases, the J end lost 2 bases, and 12 bases lay between the germline ends. The V gene's germline CDR1 is SGHTA and CDR2 FQGNSA. CDR3 amino acids: CASRSGMVTDTQYF. The CDR3 DNA reads TGTGCCAGCAGGAGCGGAATGGTCACAGATACGCAGTATTTT.

CDR3 sequence (DNA): TGTGCCAGCAGGGAGGGGACGTACACAGATACGCAGTATTTT. Encoded protein: CASREGTYTDTQYF. The chain recombines TRBV2 with TRBJ2-3; TRBD2 is a possible D gene (6 bases). Trimming took off 6 bases at V and 2 bases at J, with 12 bases between the two ends. CDR3 length: 14 amino acids. Germline CDR1 is SNHLY and CDR2 is FYNNEI.

The V and J genes are TRBV4-2 and TRBJ1-2; D unclear. This CDR3 is built from 11 residues. Germline values: CDR1 LGHNA, CDR2 YNFKEQ. V lost 5 bases and J lost 5, with 6 bases in between. The CDR3 is CASSWGYGYTF. As DNA, the CDR3 is TGTGCCAGCAGCTGGGGTTATGGCTACACCTTC.

V is TRBV11-3 and J is TRBJ2-6; 8 bases fit TRBD1. CDR1 is SGHNT, CDR2 YENEEA, per germline. V gave up 5 bases and J gave up 0 bases; unmatched junction bases: 12. The CDR3 consists of 19 residues. CDR3 residues: CASSRQGTSSPSGANVLTF. The DNA for the CDR3 is TGTGCCAGCAGCCGACAGGGGACTTCCTCTCCCTCTGGGGCCAACGTCCTGACTTTC.

The rearrangement uses TRBV5-5 and TRBJ2-3; D is uncertain. The length of the CDR3 is 15 residues. CDR1 and CDR2 (germline): SGHKS, YYEKEE (reference sequence). V lost 4 bases, J lost 1 base, and 13 bases lay in between. CDR3 region: CASSPTPDRTDTQYF. CDR3 in DNA: TGTGCCAGCAGCCCGACTCCGGATCGCACAGATACGCAGTATTTT.

The chain joins TRBV4-1 to TRBJ1-1; no definite D call. This CDR3 is built from 16 residues. Germline CDR1 and CDR2: MGHRA and YSYEKL. The ends were cut back, 4 bases at V and 7 bases at J, with 22 bases in the middle. The chain's CDR3 is CASSPETVPVFNEAFF. CDR3 sequence (DNA): TGCGCCAGCAGCCCCGAAACCGTACCAGTTTTTAATGAAGCTTTCTTT.

This chain uses TRBV2 with TRBJ2-7; D is possibly TRBD2 (5 bases). Germline CDR1 and CDR2: SNHLY and FYNNEI. CDR3 size: 13 residues. The ends were cut back, 6 bases at V and 7 bases at J, with 16 bases in the middle. The CDR3 is CASSIEGRMEQYF. The DNA for the CDR3 is TGTGCCAGCAGCATAGAGGGCAGGATGGAGCAGTACTTC.

The chain is built from TRBV29-1 and TRBJ1-1; D might be TRBD1 (6 bases). CDR3 length: 14 residues. Trimming removed 2 bases at V and 5 bases at J, with 15 bases between. Germline V gene data show CDR1 as SQVTM and CDR2 as ANQGSEA. The CDR3 reads CSVERDTKNTEAFF. The CDR3 bases are TGCAGCGTTGAAAGGGACACCAAAAATACTGAAGCTTTCTTT.

The CDR3 here is CASRRAVQETQYF. The CDR3, as DNA: TGTGCCAGCAGGCGGGCAGTACAAGAGACCCAGTACTTC. The chain carries TRBV2 and TRBJ2-5; TRBD2 is a possible D gene (5 bases). The CDR3 loop spans 13 amino acids. CDR1 and CDR2 from the germline V gene are SNHLY and FYNNEI. Trimming took 6 bases from V and 2 from J, leaving 10 bases between them.

This chain connects TRBV19 to TRBJ1-2; 8 bases line up with TRBD1. With V trimmed by 5 bases and J by 1 base, 3 bases remained unmatched. Germline V gene data show CDR1 as LNHDA and CDR2 as SQIVND (reference sequence). This CDR3 comprises 14 residues. For the CDR3, the DNA is TGTGCCAGTAGTCGGACAGGGTATAACTATGGCTACACCTTC. Its protein product is CASSRTGYNYGYTF.

This clone was seen only once. The V call is TRBV28, the J call TRBJ1-1, with a possible D match to TRBD1 (6 bases). Germline CDR1 reads MDHEN; CDR2 reads SYDVKM. The CDR3 is 16 amino acids. V lost 6 bases to trimming and J lost 1 base, with 18 bases between them. CDR3 residues: CASSYRVVGKNTEAFF. The CDR3 nucleotides read TGTGCCAGCAGCTACAGGGTAGTAGGGAAGAACACTGAAGCTTTCTTT.

The V gene is TRBV3-1 (or the pseudogene TRBV3-2), the J gene TRBJ2-7, with 8 bases fitting TRBD2. V lost 3 bases and J lost 3; bases outside the gene matches: 7. The V gene's germline CDR1 is LGHDT and CDR2 YNNKEL (reference sequence). The length of the CDR3 is 15 residues. The CDR3 nucleotides are TGTGCCAGCAGCCAGAATCGTGCGGGAGGCTACGAGCAGTACTTC. The encoded protein is CASSQNRAGGYEQYF.

This chain uses TRBV9 with TRBJ1-4, with no clear D. Trimming removed 0 bases from V and 7 bases from J, with 13 bases in between. The CDR3 has 15 amino acids. Germline CDR1 reads SGDLS; CDR2 reads YYNGEE. The CDR3 here is CASSVAPQVGEKLFF. CDR3 DNA sequence: TGTGCCAGCAGCGTAGCGCCCCAGGTGGGTGAAAAACTGTTTTTT.

The rearrangement links TRBV19 to TRBJ2-1; 7 nucleotides match TRBD1. Germline V gene sequence: CDR1 LNHDA, CDR2 SQIVND (reference sequence). Losses at the gene ends were 5 bases for V and 7 bases for J; bases not matched to a gene: 14. This CDR3 is 16 amino acids long. CDR3 loop: CASSAPRQGTGNEQFF. As DNA, the CDR3 is TGTGCCAGTAGTGCCCCTCGACAGGGAACGGGGAATGAGCAGTTCTTC. Full variable domain (rest looked up from reference TRBV19 and TRBJ2-1): DGGITQSPKYLFRKEGQNVTLSCEQNLNHDAMYWYRQDPGQGLRLIYYSQIVNDFQKGDIAEGYSVSREKKESFPLTVTSAQKNPTAFYLCASSAPRQGTGNEQFFGPGTRLTVL.

DNA for the CDR3: TGTGCCAGCAGCGGGCGGACAGGGAGCACAGATACGCAGTATTTT. This gives the protein CASSGRTGSTDTQYF. J is TRBJ2-3 and V is TRBV9, with TRBD1 matching 8 bases. The trim removed 3 bases at V and 0 bases at J, leaving 3 bases unmatched. Looked up from germline, CDR1 is SGDLS and CDR2 is YYNGEE. The length of the CDR3 is 15 residues. Full variable domain (missing parts from reference TRBV9 and TRBJ2-3): DSGVTQTPKHLITATGQRVTLRCSPRSGDLSVYWYQQSLDQGLQFLIQYYNGEERAKGNILERFSAQQFPDLHSELNLSSLELGDSALYFCASSGRTGSTDTQYFGPGTRLTVL.

J is TRBJ2-5 and V is TRBV5-5, with 7 nucleotides matching TRBD1. The ends lost 4 bases at V and 5 bases at J; junction bases unmatched: 8. The CDR3 is made up of 14 amino acids. Germline CDR1 is SGHKS and CDR2 is YYEKEE (reference sequence). This chain's CDR3 is CASSGGQALETQYF. The CDR3 DNA sequence: TGTGCCAGCAGCGGCGGACAGGCGTTGGAGACCCAGTACTTC.

The chain uses TRBV6-5 and TRBJ1-2, with a weak D call TRBD1 (5 bases). Germline assignment: CDR1 MNHEY and CDR2 SVGAGI. Trimming took off 7 bases at V and 1 base at J, with 13 bases between the two ends. CDR3 length: 14 residues. The CDR3 reads CASTKDSRNYGYTF. The CDR3 nucleotides are TGTGCCAGCACCAAAGACAGCCGTAACTATGGCTACACCTTC.